This is a list of T cell receptor beta chains from one sample in a study of blood T cell repertoires in COVID-19. Data came from immunoSEQ multiplex PCR; TCRdb stores just in-frame clones and leaves some out. Found here are 230,000 or so clones, nearly 90% of them singletons; the top ten hold 2.1%. Sequencing was performed on peripheral blood. These TCRs come from a woman aged 60-70 years with COVID-19, enrolled during active disease. Each CDR3 is given with its conserved first and last residue. A D gene is named only where the DNA matches it firmly. Clone sizes are given selectively: once, few, many, or a class where the clone is expanded.

TRBJ1-1 | TRBV2 | NA | NA | CASKREVRTEAFF | TGTGCCAGCAAGAGGGAAGTTCGCACTGAAGCTTTCTTT
TRBJ1-5 | TRBV7-2 | NA | TRBD1 | CASSPWTGSNQPQHF | TGTGCCAGCAGCCCGTGGACAGGGAGCAATCAGCCCCAGCATTTT
TRBJ1-1 | TRBV19 | NA | NA | CASGTGKAFF | TGTGCCAGTGGAACAGGGAAAGCTTTCTTT
TRBJ1-1 | TRBV27 | NA | NA | CASSLRGSMNTEAFF | TGTGCCAGCAGTTTACGCGGAAGCATGAACACTGAAGCTTTCTTT
TRBJ1-6 | TRBV5-1 | NA | NA | CASSSERRNSPLHF | TGCGCCAGCAGCTCGGAGAGGCGCAATTCACCCCTCCACTTT
TRBJ1-3 | TRBV7-9 | medium-sized | TRBD1 | CASSSTGRGGNTIYF | TGTGCCAGCAGCTCGACAGGGAGAGGCGGAAACACCATATATTTT
TRBJ2-1 | TRBV4-3 | NA | TRBD2 | CASSQVLADYNEQFF | TGCGCCAGCAGCCAAGTACTAGCGGACTACAATGAGCAGTTCTTC
TRBJ1-1 | TRBV7-9 | NA | NA | CASSARGGVGAFF | TGTGCCAGCAGCGCCCGAGGGGGAGTAGGAGCTTTCTTT
TRBJ2-2 | TRBV2 | once | TRBD1 | CASSGEPTGGPTGELFF | TGTGCCAGCAGTGGGGAACCGACAGGGGGGCCCACCGGGGAGCTGTTTTTT
TRBJ2-5 | TRBV19 | NA | NA | CASSKTGPLQETQYF | TGTGCCAGTAGCAAAACAGGGCCTTTACAAGAGACCCAGTACTTC
TRBJ1-2 | TRBV7-2 | NA | NA | CASSLATGEVEGYTF | TGTGCCAGCAGCTTAGCTACAGGCGAGGTTGAAGGCTACACCTTC
TRBJ2-5 | TRBV5-6 | NA | TRBD2 | CASSSPLAGKETQYF | TGTGCCAGCAGCTCACCTCTAGCGGGGAAAGAGACCCAGTACTTC
TRBJ1-1 | TRBV4-3 | NA | NA | CASSHLTGTGTEAFF | TGCGCCAGCAGCCATCTGACAGGTACGGGGACTGAAGCTTTCTTT
TRBJ2-3 | TRBV5-1 | NA | NA | CASSLTHSRGGTDTQYF | TGCGCCAGCAGCTTGACGCATTCCAGGGGCGGCACAGATACGCAGTATTTT
TRBJ1-1 | TRBV12-3/TRBV12-4 | NA | NA | CASSLVFPAFF | TGTGCCAGCAGTTTAGTATTCCCAGCTTTCTTT
TRBJ1-6 | TRBV6-5 | NA | TRBD1 | CASSPRQGYSPLHF | TGTGCCAGCAGTCCCCGACAGGGTTACTCACCCCTCCACTTT
TRBJ1-2 | TRBV5-1 | NA | TRBD1 | CASSLGEGAYGYTF | TGCGCCAGCAGCTTGGGCGAGGGGGCCTATGGCTACACCTTC
TRBJ1-4 | TRBV7-2 | NA | NA | CASSLVLGHNEKLFF | TGTGCCAGCAGCTTAGTGCTGGGACATAATGAAAAACTGTTTTTT
TRBJ1-6 | TRBV3-1/TRBV3-2 | NA | TRBD1 | CASGERDRESPLHF | TGTGCCAGCGGCGAACGGGACAGGGAGTCACCCCTCCACTTT
TRBJ2-2 | TRBV3-1/TRBV3-2 | NA | NA | CASSQDSRQGGTGELFF | TGTGCCAGCAGCCAAGATTCGAGACAGGGAGGCACCGGGGAGCTGTTTTTT
TRBJ1-4 | TRBV30 | NA | NA | CAWARQGTNEKLFF | TGTGCCTGGGCCCGCCAGGGTACTAATGAAAAACTGTTTTTT
TRBJ1-2 | TRBV25-1 | NA | TRBD1 | CASSGQGVRGYTF | TGTGCCAGCAGTGGACAGGGGGTGAGAGGCTACACCTTC
TRBJ2-3 | TRBV19 | once | TRBD2 | CASSIGAGVSTDTQYF | TGTGCCAGTAGTATTGGGGCGGGGGTCAGCACAGATACGCAGTATTTT
TRBJ1-1 | TRBV7-9 | NA | NA | CASSRGATEAFF | TGTGCCAGCAGCCGTGGGGCGACTGAAGCTTTCTTT
TRBJ1-5 | TRBV5-4 | NA | NA | CASSLAGNQPQHF | TGTGCCAGCAGCTTGGCAGGGAATCAGCCCCAGCATTTT
TRBJ1-2 | TRBV6-5 | NA | NA | CASRTYGGVNYGYTF | TGTGCCAGCAGGACATATGGGGGCGTCAACTATGGCTACACCTTC
TRBJ1-1 | TRBV19 | NA | TRBD1 | CASSISGTVVEAFF | TGTGCCAGTAGTATATCCGGGACAGTTGTTGAAGCTTTCTTT
TRBJ1-2 | TRBV5-1 | once | TRBD1 | CASSHATTGVGYGYTF | TGCGCCAGCAGCCATGCAACAACAGGGGTGGGATATGGCTACACCTTC
TRBJ2-2 | TRBV7-2 | NA | NA | CASRGSAGSYTGELFF | TGTGCCAGCAGGGGGTCCGCGGGCAGTTACACCGGGGAGCTGTTTTTT
TRBJ1-1 | TRBV4-2 | NA | NA | CASSPPTGNTEAFF | TGTGCCAGCAGCCCTCCGACAGGGAACACTGAAGCTTTCTTT
TRBJ1-2 | TRBV29-1 | NA | TRBD1 | CSANVEQGLSYTF | TGCAGCGCCAACGTGGAACAGGGGCTGAGCTACACCTTC
TRBJ2-2 | TRBV27 | NA | TRBD2 | CASRLAGGPSGELFF | TGTGCCAGCCGACTAGCGGGGGGGCCTAGCGGGGAGCTGTTTTTT
TRBJ1-6 | TRBV7-9 | few | NA | CASSLVGGINSPLHF | TGTGCCAGCAGCTTAGTTGGGGGGATTAATTCACCCCTCCACTTT
TRBJ1-1 | TRBV6-5 | NA | NA | CASSTGGSTEAFF | TGTGCCAGCAGCACGGGTGGGAGCACTGAAGCTTTCTTT
TRBJ2-5 | TRBV6-6 | NA | NA | CASSYGGSGETQYF | TGTGCCAGCAGTTACGGGGGGAGCGGCGAGACCCAGTACTTC
TRBJ1-1 | TRBV18 | NA | NA | CASSPTLSLGQMNTEAFF | TGTGCCAGCTCACCGACTTTATCGTTAGGACAGATGAACACTGAAGCTTTCTTT
TRBJ1-2 | TRBV29-1 | many | NA | CSVRQNYGYTF | TGCAGCGTTCGACAGAACTATGGCTACACCTTC
TRBJ2-7 | TRBV7-9 | NA | TRBD1 | CASSPRDRGLEQYF | TGTGCCAGCAGCCCCCGGGACAGGGGTCTGGAGCAGTACTTC
TRBJ1-1 | TRBV19 | NA | NA | CASSSTGDTEAFF | TGTGCCAGTAGTTCGACAGGTGACACTGAAGCTTTCTTT
TRBJ1-3 | TRBV9 | NA | NA | CASSVRGQQGTGNTIYF | TGTGCCAGCAGCGTACGAGGGCAACAGGGCACTGGAAACACCATATATTTT
TRBJ2-5 | TRBV29-1 | NA | NA | CSVLTGNQETQYF | TGCAGCGTTCTCACAGGGAACCAAGAGACCCAGTACTTC
TRBJ1-2 | TRBV11-2 | once | NA | CASSLNRQPGYGYTF | TGTGCCAGCAGCTTAAACAGGCAACCGGGCTATGGCTACACCTTC
TRBJ1-3 | TRBV10-3 | NA | NA | CAIGANSGNTIYF | TGTGCCATCGGGGCTAACTCTGGAAACACCATATATTTT